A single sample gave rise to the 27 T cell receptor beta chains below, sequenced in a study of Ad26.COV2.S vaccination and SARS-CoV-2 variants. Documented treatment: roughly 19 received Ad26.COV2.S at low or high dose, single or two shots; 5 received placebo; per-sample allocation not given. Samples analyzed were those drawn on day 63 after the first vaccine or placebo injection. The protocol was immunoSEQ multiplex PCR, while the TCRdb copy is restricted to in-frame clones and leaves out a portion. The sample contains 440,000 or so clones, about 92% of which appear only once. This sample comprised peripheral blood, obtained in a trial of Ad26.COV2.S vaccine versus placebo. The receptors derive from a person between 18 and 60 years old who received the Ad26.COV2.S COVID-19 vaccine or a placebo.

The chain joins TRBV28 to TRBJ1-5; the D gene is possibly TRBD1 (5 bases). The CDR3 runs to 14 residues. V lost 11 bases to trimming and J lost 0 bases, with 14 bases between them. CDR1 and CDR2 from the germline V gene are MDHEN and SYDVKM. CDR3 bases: TGTGCCGCCCGCGGGGGGGGTAGCAATCAGCCCCAGCATTTT. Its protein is CAARGGGSNQPQHF.

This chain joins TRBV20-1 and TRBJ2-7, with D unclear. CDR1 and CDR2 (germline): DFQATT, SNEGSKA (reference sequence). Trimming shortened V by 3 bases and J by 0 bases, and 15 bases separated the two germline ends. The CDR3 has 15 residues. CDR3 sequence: CSASISPISSYEQYF. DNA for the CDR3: TGCAGTGCTAGTATAAGTCCGATTAGCTCCTACGAGCAGTACTTC.

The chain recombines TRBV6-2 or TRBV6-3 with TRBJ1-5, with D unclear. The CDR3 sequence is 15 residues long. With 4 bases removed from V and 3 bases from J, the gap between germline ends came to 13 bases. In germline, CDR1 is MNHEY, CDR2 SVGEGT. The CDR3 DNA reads TGTGCCAGCAGTTCCCGGGTCCACGCCAATCAGCCCCAGCATTTT. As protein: CASSSRVHANQPQHF.

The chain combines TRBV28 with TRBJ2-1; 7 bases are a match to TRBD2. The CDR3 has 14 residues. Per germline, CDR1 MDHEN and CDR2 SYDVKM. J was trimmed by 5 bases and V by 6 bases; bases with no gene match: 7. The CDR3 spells CASRSGKWDNEQFF. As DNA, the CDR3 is TGTGCCAGCAGAAGCGGGAAGTGGGACAATGAGCAGTTCTTC.

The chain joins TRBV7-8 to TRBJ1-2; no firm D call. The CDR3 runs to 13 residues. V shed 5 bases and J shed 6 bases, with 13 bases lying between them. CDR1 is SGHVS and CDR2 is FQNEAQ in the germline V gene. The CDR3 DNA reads TGTGCCAGCAGCCCCGAGTATCGGGATGGCTACACCTTC. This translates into CASSPEYRDGYTF.

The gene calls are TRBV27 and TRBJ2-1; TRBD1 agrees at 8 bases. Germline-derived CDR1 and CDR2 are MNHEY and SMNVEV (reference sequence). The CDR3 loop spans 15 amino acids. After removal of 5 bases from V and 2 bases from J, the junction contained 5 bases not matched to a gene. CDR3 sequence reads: CASSPAGGTYNEQFF. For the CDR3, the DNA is TGTGCCAGCAGTCCTGCAGGGGGCACCTACAATGAGCAGTTCTTC.

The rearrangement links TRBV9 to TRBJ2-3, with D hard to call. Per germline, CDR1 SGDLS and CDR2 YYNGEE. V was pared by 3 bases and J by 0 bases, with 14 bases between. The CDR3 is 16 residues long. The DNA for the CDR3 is TGTGCCAGCAGCGCATCCGACGGAACAAGCACAGATACGCAGTATTTT. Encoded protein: CASSASDGTSTDTQYF.

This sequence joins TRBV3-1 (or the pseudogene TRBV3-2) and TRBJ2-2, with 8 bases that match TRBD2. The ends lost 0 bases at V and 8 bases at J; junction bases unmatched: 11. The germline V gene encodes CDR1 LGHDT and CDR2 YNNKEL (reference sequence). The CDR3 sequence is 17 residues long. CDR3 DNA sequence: TGTGCCAGCAGCCAAGATCCAGGGACTAGAAGGCTGGGGGAGCTGTTTTTT. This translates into CASSQDPGTRRLGELFF.

CDR3 loop: CASSLSSARVSDTGELFF. The DNA of the CDR3 is TGTGCCAGCAGCTTATCATCAGCCCGGGTCAGCGACACCGGGGAGCTGTTTTTT. The gene calls are TRBV7-9 and TRBJ2-2; D call uncertain. The germline V gene has CDR1 SEHNR and CDR2 FQNEAQ (reference sequence). The CDR3 has 18 residues. Between the trimmed V and J ends, which lost 2 bases and 3 bases, there was a span of 19 bases.

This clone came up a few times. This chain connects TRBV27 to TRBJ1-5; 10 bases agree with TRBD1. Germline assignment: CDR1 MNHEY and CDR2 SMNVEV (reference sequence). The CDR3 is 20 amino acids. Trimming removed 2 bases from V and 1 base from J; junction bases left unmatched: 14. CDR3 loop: CASSLGSRTGGRGSNQPQHF. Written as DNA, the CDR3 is TGTGCCAGCAGTTTAGGTAGCCGGACAGGGGGTCGTGGAAGCAATCAGCCCCAGCATTTT.

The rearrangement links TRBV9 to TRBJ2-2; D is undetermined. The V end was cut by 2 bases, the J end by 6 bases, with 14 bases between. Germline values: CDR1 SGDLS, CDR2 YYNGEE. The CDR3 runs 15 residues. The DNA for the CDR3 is TGTGCCAGCAGCGTGGGAACTTCTGGGGCCGGGGAGCTGTTTTTT. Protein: CASSVGTSGAGELFF.

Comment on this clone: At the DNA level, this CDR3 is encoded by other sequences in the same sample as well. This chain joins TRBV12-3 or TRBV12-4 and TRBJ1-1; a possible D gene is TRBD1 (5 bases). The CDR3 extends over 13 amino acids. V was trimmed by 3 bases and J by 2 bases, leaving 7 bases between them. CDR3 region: CASSLGDNTEAFF. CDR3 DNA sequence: TGTGCCAGCAGTTTGGGGGACAACACTGAAGCTTTCTTT.

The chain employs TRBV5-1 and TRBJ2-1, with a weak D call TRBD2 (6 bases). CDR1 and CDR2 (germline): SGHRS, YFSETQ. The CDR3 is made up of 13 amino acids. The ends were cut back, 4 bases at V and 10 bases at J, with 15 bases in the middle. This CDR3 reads CASSVPTRREQFF. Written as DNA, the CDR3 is TGCGCCAGCAGCGTCCCGACTAGGCGAGAGCAGTTCTTC.

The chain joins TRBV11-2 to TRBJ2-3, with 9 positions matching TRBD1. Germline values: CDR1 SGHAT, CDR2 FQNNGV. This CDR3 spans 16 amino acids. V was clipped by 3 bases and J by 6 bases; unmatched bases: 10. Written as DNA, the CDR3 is TGTGCCAGCAGCTTGGGACAGGGTGGCTCGGGGGATACGCAGTATTTT. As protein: CASSLGQGGSGDTQYF.

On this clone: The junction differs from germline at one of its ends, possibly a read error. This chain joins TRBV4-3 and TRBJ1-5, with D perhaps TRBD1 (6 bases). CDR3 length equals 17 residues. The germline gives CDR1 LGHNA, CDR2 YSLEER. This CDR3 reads CTSSQELGAIGNQPQHF. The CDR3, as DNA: TGCACCAGCAGCCAAGAACTGGGGGCGATTGGCAATCAGCCCCAGCATTTT.

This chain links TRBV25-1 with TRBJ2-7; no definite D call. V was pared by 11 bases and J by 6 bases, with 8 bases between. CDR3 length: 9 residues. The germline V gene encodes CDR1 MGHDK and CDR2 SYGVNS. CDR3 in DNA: TGTGCCGGAAACCTCGAGCAGTACTTC. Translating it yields CAGNLEQYF.

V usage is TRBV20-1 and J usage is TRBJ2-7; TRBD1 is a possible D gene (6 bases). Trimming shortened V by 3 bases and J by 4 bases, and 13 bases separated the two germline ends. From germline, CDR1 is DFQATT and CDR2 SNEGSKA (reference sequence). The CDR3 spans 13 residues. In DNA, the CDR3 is TGCAGTGCTAGTGGGCAGGGGCGATACGAGCAGTACTTC. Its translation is CSASGQGRYEQYF.

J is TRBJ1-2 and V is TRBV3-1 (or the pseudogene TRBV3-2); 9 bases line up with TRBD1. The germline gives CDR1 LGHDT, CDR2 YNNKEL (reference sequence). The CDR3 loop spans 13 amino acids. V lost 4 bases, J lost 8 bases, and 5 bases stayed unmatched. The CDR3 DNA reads TGTGCCAGCAGCCCTGGGACAGGGCTGGGCTACACCTTC. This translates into CASSPGTGLGYTF.

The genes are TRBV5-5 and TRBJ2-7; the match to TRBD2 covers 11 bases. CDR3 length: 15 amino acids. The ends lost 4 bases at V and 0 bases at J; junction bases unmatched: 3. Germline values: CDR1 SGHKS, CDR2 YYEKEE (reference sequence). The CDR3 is CASSIGTSGSYEQYF. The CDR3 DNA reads TGTGCCAGCAGCATAGGGACTAGCGGCTCCTACGAGCAGTACTTC.

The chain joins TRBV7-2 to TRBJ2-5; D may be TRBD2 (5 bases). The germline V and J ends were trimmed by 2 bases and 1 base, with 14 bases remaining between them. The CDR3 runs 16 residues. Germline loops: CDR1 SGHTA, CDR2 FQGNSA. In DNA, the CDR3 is TGTGCCAGCAGCTTATCCCTAGCCTACCTCCAAGAGACCCAGTACTTC. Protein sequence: CASSLSLAYLQETQYF.

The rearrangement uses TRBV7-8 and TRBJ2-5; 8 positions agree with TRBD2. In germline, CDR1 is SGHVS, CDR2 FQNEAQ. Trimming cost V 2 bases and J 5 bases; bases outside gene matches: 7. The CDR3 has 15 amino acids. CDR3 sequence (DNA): TGTGCCAGCAGCTTATCAGGCGGGAGGCGGGAGACCCAGTACTTC. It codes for CASSLSGGRRETQYF.

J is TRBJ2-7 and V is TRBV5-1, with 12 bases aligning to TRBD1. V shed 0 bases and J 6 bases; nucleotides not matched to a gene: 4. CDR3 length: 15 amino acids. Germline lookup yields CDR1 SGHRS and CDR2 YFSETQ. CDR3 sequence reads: CASSLGGTGGAEQYF. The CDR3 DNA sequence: TGCGCCAGCAGCTTGGGTGGGACAGGGGGCGCCGAGCAGTACTTC.

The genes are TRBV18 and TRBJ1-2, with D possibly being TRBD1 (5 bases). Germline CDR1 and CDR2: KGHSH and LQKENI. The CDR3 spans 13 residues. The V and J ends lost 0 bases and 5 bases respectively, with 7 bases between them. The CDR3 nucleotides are TGTGCCAGCTCACCACCGGGGACGTATGGCTACACCTTC. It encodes CASSPPGTYGYTF.

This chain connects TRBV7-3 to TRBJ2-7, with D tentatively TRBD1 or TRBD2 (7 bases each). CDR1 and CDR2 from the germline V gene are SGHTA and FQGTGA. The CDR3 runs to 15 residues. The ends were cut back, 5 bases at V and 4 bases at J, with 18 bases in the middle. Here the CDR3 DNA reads TGTGCCAGCAGCCCCACGGGACAGCGGGGATACGAGCAGTACTTC. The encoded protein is CASSPTGQRGYEQYF.

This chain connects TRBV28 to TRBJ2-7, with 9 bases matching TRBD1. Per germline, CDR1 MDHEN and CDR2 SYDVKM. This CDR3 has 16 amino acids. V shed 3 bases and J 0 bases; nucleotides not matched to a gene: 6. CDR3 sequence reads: CASSFLQGAGSYEQYF. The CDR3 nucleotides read TGTGCCAGCAGTTTTTTACAGGGGGCAGGCTCCTACGAGCAGTACTTC.

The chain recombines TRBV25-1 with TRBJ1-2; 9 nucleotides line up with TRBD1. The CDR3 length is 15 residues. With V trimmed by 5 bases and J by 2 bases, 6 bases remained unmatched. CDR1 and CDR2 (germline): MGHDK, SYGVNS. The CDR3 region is CASSKITGGNYGYTF. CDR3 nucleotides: TGTGCCAGCAGTAAGATTACAGGGGGCAACTATGGCTACACCTTC.

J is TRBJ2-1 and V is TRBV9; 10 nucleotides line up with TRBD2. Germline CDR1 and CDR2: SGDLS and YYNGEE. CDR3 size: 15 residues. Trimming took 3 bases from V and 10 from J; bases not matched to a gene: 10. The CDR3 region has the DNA TGTGCCAGCAGCGGGAAGGGGCTAGCGGGAGAAGAGCAGTTCTTC. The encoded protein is CASSGKGLAGEEQFF. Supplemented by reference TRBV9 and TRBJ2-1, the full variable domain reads DSGVTQTPKHLITATGQRVTLRCSPRSGDLSVYWYQQSLDQGLQFLIQYYNGEERAKGNILERFSAQQFPDLHSELNLSSLELGDSALYFCASSGKGLAGEEQFFGPGTRLTVL.